The source of this T cell receptor beta chain is a study of cytomegalovirus exposure and HLA in healthy donors. PCR amplification relied on 60 Vbeta primers (plus 13 Jbeta primers). Sequencing used immunoSEQ multiplex PCR; TCRdb keeps in-frame clones, though not all of them. The data contain around 130,000 clones, roughly 66% of them singletons. Broader study findings: Presence/absence analyses rested on an assumption that sequencing depth was roughly uniform across donors. It was likely that a cluster of highly shared sequence variants was a sequencing artifact. Later analysis suggested most CMV-associated TCR beta chains were HLA-restricted.

Germline CDR1 is SGHRS and CDR2 is YFSETQ. Trimming removed 4 bases from V and 6 bases from J; junction bases left unmatched: 7. The CDR3 totals 16 residues. Many counts were recorded for this clone. Its antigen is unknown. The TCR sequence derives from a woman in her fifties or sixties in good health and CMV-seronegative. Sample: PBMCs. The V and J genes are TRBV5-1 and TRBJ2-1, with 13 bases fitting TRBD2. CDR3 sequence reads: CASSPRTSGGFNEQFF. In nucleotides, the CDR3 is TGCGCCAGCAGCCCAAGGACTAGCGGGGGTTTCAATGAGCAGTTCTTC.